This section outlines one TCR beta chain sequence together with its context. This sample stems from a study of Graves' ophthalmopathy and Graves' hyperthyroidism. The study amplified TCR beta CDR3 regions using RNA transcripts. Investigators did first-round RT-PCR with HTBI primers, then second-round multiplex PCR. TCRdb fed the multiplex PCR reads into MiXCR, producing one record per CDR3 protein. Here the sample spans approximately 1.2 million distinct CDR3 sequences, 36% being singletons. Germline assignment: CDR1 SGHVS and CDR2 FQNEAQ. Trimming stripped 4 bases from V and 2 bases from J, with 21 bases between. The CDR3 totals 17 residues.

The clonotype comes from an adult man with Graves' hyperthyroidism. The V call is TRBV7-8, the J call TRBJ2-7; D gene uncertain. The sequencing sample was made of peripheral blood or thyroid tissue (not recorded which). The CDR3 sequence is CASSSRRAQTRAYEQYF. CDR3 coding DNA: TGTGCCAGCAGCTCACGACGCGCACAGACCCGAGCCTACGAGCAGTACTTC. Together with reference TRBV7-8 and TRBJ2-7, the CDR3 gives the full variable domain: GAGVSQSPRYKVAKRGQDVALRCDPISGHVSLFWYQQALGQGPEFLTYFQNEAQLDKSGLPSDRFFAERPEGSVSTLKIQRTQQEDSAVYLCASSSRRAQTRAYEQYFGPGTRLTVT.